The 4 T cell receptor beta chains below all came from one sample that was sequenced in a study of T cells after posttransplantation cyclophosphamide. Only in-frame clones appear in the TCRdb table, and some are missing; sequencing was by immunoSEQ multiplex PCR. This table holds over 35,000 clones with no singletons; the top ten claim 2% to 2.5%. Sequencing used PBMCs. The receptors derive from a man between 50 and 59 years old in good health, CMV-negative, and a related stem cell transplant donor.

This clone has a handful of counts. This chain connects TRBV19 to TRBJ1-2, with D unclear. Germline CDR1 LNHDA, CDR2 SQIVND (reference sequence). The CDR3 length is 14 residues. V was clipped by 4 bases and J by 3 bases, with 12 bases between them. CDR3 sequence: CASSTGLPYYGYTF. The CDR3 region has the DNA TGTGCCAGTAGTACGGGGTTACCTTACTATGGCTACACCTTC.

This clone occurred many times. The genes are TRBV4-1 and TRBJ2-3, with 12 bases that match TRBD2. The junction had 8 bases not matched to a gene; V was cut back by 3 bases and J by 7 bases. The CDR3 spans 16 residues. Germline lookup yields CDR1 MGHRA and CDR2 YSYEKL. The CDR3, as DNA: TGCGCCAGCAGCCAGTCCCTAGCGGGGGGGCTACATACGCAGTATTTT. Protein: CASSQSLAGGLHTQYF.

This clone was seen repeatedly, ten times or more. The chain carries TRBV6-6 and TRBJ2-7; perhaps TRBD1 as D (5 bases). This CDR3 comprises 13 residues. Germline CDR1 reads MNHNY; CDR2 reads SVGAGI (reference sequence). Trimming left V 2 bases short and J 5 bases short, with 10 bases between. The CDR3 nucleotides are TGTGCCAGCAGTTACCAGGGTTCTAACGAGCAGTACTTC. Translated: CASSYQGSNEQYF.

In its sample, this clone was seen many times. The chain has TRBV10-3 and TRBJ2-1; D gene unclear. CDR3 size: 13 residues. The V end lost 7 bases, the J end lost 4 bases, and 11 bases lay between the germline ends. The V gene's germline CDR1 is ENHRY and CDR2 SYGVKD. The CDR3 protein is CAINSLRYNEQFF. DNA for the CDR3: TGTGCCATCAACTCCCTGCGGTACAATGAGCAGTTCTTC.